This T cell receptor beta chain emerged from a study of esophageal squamous cell carcinoma under preoperative chemotherapy. The time point was: before preoperative PTX-NDP chemotherapy. Before surgery, patients were given preoperative paclitaxel-nedaplatin chemotherapy. In its sample, this clonotype was seen once. The junction shows a germline mismatch at one end, possibly a read error. The germline V gene has CDR1 SGHTA and CDR2 FQGNSA. This CDR3 is built from 18 residues. MiXCR, applied by TCRdb to the PCR reads, yields one record per CDR3 protein. The sample has about 15,000 distinct CDR3 sequences, more than 50% seen once.

V is TRBV7-2 and J is TRBJ2-3; the D gene could be TRBD1 or TRBD2 (6 bases each). This specimen was taken from a patient given preoperative chemotherapy. This sequence originates from a human donor with esophageal squamous cell carcinoma. The donor label of this sample is uncertain. The CDR3 reads CASSLGGRGGAEEETQYF. CDR3 sequence (DNA): TGTGCCAGCAGCTTAGGGGGGCGCGGAGGGGCTGAGGAAGAGACGCAGTATTTC.